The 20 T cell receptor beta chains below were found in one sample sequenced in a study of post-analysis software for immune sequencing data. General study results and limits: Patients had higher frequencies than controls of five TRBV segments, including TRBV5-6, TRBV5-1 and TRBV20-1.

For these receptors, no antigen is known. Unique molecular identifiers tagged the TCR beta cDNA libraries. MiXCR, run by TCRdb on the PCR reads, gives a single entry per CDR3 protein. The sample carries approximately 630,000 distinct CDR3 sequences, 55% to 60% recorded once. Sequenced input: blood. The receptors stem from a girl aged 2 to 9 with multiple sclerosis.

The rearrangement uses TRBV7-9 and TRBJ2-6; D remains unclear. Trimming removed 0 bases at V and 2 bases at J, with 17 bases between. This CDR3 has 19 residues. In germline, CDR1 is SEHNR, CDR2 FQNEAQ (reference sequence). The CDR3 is CASSLAPVKGKPGANVLTF. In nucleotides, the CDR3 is TGTGCCAGCAGCTTAGCCCCGGTGAAGGGAAAGCCTGGGGCCAACGTCCTGACTTTC. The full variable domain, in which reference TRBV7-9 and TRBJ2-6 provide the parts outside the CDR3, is DTGVSQNPRHKITKRGQNVTFRCDPISEHNRLYWYRQTLGQGPEFLTYFQNEAQLEKSRLLSDRFSAERPKGSFSTLEIQRTEQGDSAMYLCASSLAPVKGKPGANVLTFGAGSRLTVL.

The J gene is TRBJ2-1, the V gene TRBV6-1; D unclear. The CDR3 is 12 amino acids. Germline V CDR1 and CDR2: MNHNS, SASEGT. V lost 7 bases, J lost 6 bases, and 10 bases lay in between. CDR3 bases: TGTGCCAGCACGACAAGCCCCAATGAGCAGTTCTTC. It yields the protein CASTTSPNEQFF.

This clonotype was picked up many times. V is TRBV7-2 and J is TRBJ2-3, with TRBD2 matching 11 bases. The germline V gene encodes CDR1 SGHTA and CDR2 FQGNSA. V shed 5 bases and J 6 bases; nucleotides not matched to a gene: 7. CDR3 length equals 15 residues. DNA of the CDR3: TGTGCCAGCAGCCCCGATAGCGGGGGGGCGGATACGCAGTATTTT. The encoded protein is CASSPDSGGADTQYF.

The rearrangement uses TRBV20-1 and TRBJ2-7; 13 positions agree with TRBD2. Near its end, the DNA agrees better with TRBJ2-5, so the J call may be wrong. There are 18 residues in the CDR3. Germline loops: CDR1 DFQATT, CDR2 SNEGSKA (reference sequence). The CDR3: CSARDVPRTSGSEETQYF. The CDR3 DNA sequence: TGCAGTGCTAGAGATGTTCCCAGGACTAGCGGGAGTGAGGAGACCCAGTACTTC.

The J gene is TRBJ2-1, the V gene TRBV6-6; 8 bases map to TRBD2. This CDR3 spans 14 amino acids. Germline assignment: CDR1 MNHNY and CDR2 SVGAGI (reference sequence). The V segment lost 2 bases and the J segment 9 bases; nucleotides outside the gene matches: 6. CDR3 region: CASSYQAGEGEQFF. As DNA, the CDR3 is TGTGCCAGCAGTTACCAAGCGGGAGAAGGTGAGCAGTTCTTC.

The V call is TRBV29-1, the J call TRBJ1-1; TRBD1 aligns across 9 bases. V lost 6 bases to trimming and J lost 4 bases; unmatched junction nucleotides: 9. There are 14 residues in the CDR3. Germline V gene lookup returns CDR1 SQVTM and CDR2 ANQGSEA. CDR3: CSVRPGTGSTEAFF. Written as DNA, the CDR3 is TGCAGCGTACGGCCCGGGACAGGGAGCACTGAAGCTTTCTTT.

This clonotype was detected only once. CDR3 DNA: TGTGCCAGCAGACCGGTCTCCTACGAGCAGTACTTC. Its translation is CASRPVSYEQYF. The V gene is TRBV2, the J gene TRBJ2-7; D is undetermined. Germline V gene sequence: CDR1 SNHLY, CDR2 FYNNEI. V was trimmed by 6 bases and J by 0 bases, leaving 6 bases between them. This CDR3 has 12 amino acids.

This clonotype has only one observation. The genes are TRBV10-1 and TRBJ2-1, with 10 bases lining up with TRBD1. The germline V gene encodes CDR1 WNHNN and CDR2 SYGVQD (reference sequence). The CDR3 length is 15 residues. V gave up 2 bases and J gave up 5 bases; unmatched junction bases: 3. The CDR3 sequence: CASSERDRGNNEQFF. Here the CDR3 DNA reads TGCGCCAGCAGTGAGAGGGACAGGGGTAACAATGAGCAGTTCTTC.

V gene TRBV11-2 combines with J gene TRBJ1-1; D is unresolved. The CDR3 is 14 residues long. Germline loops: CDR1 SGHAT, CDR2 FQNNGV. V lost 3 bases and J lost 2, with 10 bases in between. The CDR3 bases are TGTGCCAGCAGCTTCGGACTTTACAACACTGAAGCTTTCTTT. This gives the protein CASSFGLYNTEAFF.

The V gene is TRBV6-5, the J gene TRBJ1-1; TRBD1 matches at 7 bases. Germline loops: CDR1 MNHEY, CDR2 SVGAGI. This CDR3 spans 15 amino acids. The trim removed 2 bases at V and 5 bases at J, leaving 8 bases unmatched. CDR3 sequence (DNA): TGTGCCAGCAGTTACCGGAGACAGGGTCAGACTGAAGCTTTCTTT. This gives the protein CASSYRRQGQTEAFF.

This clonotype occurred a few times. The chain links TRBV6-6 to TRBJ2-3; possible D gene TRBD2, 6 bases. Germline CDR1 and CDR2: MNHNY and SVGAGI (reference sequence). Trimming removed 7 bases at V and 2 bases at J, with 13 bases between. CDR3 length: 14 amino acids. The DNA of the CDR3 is TGTGCCAGCATCTCGGGACTCGTCACAGATACGCAGTATTTT. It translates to CASISGLVTDTQYF.

CDR3 loop: CSARDPGRGAYEQYF. CDR3 nucleotide sequence: TGCAGTGCTAGAGACCCCGGGAGAGGGGCCTACGAGCAGTACTTC. V and J are TRBV20-1 and TRBJ2-7, with a weak D call TRBD2 (6 bases). This CDR3 has 15 residues. CDR1 and CDR2 (germline): DFQATT, SNEGSKA (reference sequence). V lost 0 bases and J 2 bases, leaving 14 bases between the germline ends.

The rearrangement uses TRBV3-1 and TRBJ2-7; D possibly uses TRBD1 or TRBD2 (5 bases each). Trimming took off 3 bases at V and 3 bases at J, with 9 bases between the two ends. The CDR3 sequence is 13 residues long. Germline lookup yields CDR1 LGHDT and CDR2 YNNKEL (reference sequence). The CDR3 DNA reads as TGTGCCAGCAGCCATTTTGGGGGCTACGAGCAGTACTTC. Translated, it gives CASSHFGGYEQYF.

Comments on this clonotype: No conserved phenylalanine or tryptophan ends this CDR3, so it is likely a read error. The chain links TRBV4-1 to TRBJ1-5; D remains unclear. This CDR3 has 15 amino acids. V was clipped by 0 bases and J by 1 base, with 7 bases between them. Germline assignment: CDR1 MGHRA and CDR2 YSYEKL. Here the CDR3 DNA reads TGCGCCAGCAGCCAAGATATGGGAAGCAATCAGCCCCAGCATCTT. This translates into CASSQDMGSNQPQHL.

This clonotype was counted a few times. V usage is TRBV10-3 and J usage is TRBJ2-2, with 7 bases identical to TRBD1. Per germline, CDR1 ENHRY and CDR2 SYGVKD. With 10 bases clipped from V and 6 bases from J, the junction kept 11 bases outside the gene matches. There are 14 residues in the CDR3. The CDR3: CATGEQGRAGELFF. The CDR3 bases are TGTGCCACCGGCGAACAGGGGCGCGCCGGGGAGCTGTTTTTT.

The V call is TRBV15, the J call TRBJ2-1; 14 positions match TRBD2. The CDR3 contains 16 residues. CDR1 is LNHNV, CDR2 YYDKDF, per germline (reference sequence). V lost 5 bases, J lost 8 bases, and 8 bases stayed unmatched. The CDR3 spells CATSRTSGRSEDEQFF. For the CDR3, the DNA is TGTGCCACCAGCCGGACTAGCGGGAGGTCCGAAGATGAGCAGTTCTTC.

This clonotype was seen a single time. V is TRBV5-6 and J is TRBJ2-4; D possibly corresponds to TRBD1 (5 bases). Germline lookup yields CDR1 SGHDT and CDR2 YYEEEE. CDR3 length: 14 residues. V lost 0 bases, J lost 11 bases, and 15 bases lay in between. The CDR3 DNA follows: TGTGCCAGCAGCTTGGAGGGCCTCCTCAGGGTTCAGTACTTC. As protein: CASSLEGLLRVQYF.

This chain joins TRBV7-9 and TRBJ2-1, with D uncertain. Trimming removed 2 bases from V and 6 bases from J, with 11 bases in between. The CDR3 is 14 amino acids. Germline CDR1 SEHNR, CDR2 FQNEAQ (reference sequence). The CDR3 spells CASSLSGSSNEQFF. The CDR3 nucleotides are TGTGCCAGCAGCTTATCTGGGTCCAGCAATGAGCAGTTCTTC.

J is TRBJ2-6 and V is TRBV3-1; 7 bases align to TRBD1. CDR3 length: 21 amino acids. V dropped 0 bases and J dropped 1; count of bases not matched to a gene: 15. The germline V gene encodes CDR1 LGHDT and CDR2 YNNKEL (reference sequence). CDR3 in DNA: TGTGCCAGCAGCCAAGATATCATTGGGAGACAGGGTAAATCTGGGGCCAACGTCCTGACTTTC. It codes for CASSQDIIGRQGKSGANVLTF.

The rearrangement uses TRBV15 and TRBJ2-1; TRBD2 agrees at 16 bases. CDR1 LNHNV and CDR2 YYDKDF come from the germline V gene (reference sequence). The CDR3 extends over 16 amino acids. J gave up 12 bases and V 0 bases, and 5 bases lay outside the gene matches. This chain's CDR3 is CATSRDPGLAGGPQFF. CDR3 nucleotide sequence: TGTGCCACCAGCAGAGATCCGGGACTAGCGGGAGGGCCGCAGTTCTTC.